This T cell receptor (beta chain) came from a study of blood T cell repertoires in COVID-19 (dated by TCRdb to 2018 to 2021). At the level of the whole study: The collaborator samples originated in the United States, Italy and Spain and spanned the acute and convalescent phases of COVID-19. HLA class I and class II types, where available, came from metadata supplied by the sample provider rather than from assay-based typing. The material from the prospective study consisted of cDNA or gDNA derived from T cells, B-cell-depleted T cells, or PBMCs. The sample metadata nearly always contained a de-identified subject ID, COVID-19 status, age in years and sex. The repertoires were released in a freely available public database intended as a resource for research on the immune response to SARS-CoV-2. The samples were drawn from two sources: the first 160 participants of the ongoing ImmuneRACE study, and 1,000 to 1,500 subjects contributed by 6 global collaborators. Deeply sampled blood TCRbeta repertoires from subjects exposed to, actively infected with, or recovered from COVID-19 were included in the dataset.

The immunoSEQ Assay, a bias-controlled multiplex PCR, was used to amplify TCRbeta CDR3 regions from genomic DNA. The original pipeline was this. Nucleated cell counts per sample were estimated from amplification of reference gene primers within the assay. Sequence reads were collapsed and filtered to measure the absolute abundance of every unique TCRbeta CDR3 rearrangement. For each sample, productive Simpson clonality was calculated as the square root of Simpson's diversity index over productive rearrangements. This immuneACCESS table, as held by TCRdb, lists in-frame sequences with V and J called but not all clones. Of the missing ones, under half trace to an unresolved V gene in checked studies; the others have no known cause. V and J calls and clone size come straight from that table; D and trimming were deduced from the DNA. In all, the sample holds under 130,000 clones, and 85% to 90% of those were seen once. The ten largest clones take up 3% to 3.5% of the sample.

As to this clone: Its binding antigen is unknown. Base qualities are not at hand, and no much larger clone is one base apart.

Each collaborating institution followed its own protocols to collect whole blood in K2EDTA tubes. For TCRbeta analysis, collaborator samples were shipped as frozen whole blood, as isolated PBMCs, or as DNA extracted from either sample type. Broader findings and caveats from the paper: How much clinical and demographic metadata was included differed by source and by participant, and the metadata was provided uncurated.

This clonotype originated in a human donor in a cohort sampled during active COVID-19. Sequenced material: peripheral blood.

The DNA is as follows: TGCAGTGCTAGTTCCGGGTTCGGCAATCAGCCCCAGCATTTT. This gives the protein CSASSGFGNQPQHF. The chain uses TRBV20-1 and TRBJ1-5; the D gene cannot be resolved reliably. CDR1 and CDR2 are drawn from the germline V gene (reference sequence): DFQATT, SNEGSKA. Spanning cysteine to phenylalanine, the CDR3 consists of 14 amino acids. Just CDR3 DNA is preserved here, 42 bases in frame from base 1. V is cut by 3 bases and J by 2 bases, and the space between the germline ends is 11 bases.